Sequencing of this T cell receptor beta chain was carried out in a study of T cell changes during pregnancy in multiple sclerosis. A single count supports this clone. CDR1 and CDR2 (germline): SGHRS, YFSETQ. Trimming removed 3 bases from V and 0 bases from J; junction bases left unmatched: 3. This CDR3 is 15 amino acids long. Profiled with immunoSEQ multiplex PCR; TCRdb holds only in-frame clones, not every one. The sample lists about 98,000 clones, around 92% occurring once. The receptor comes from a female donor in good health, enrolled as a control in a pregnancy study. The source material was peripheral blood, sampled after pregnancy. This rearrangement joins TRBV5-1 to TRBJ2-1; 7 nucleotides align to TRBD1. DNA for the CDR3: TGCGCCAGCAGCTCCAGACAGGGCTCCTACAATGAGCAGTTCTTC. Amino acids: CASSSRQGSYNEQFF.